These T cell receptor beta chains were read from a single sample in a study of cytomegalovirus exposure and HLA in healthy donors. The table came from immunoSEQ multiplex PCR; TCRdb's copy has only in-frame clones and leaves some out. The sample has 130,000 to 150,000 clones, around 81% seen once. The specimen sequenced was PBMCs. These receptors originate from a man aged 35 to 55 in good health and CMV-seropositive. CDR3s include the opening cysteine and the closing phenylalanine or tryptophan. The D gene is left open where the match is weak. For some rows the clone size is stated as once, few or many, or as a class when expanded; others skip it.

>NA|NA|TRBV6-6|TRBJ1-1
CASSPRMGPEEAFF
TGTGCCAGCAGTCCCAGGATGGGGCCTGAAGAAGCTTTCTTT
>NA|TRBD1|TRBV5-1|TRBJ1-3
CASSLDGQGSGNTIYF
TGCGCCAGCAGCTTGGACGGACAGGGATCTGGAAACACCATATATTTT
>NA|TRBD2|TRBV7-6|TRBJ2-1
CASSLYLVAGGHNEQFF
TGTGCCAGCAGCTTATATTTGGTAGCGGGGGGGCATAATGAGCAGTTCTTC
>few|NA|TRBV7-9|TRBJ1-1
CASSAGTSYTEAFF
TGTGCCAGCAGCGCCGGGACTTCCTACACTGAAGCTTTCTTT
>NA|NA|TRBV2|TRBJ2-2
CASSVGHTSNTGELFF
TGTGCCAGCAGCGTGGGACACACCAGCAACACCGGGGAGCTGTTTTTT
>NA|TRBD2|TRBV19|TRBJ2-5
CASSIMGTSGVTETQYF
TGTGCCAGTAGTATAATGGGTACTAGCGGGGTAACGGAGACCCAGTACTTC
>NA|NA|TRBV18|TRBJ1-4
CASSATVSEKLFF
TGTGCCAGCTCAGCGACAGTGAGTGAAAAACTGTTTTTT
>NA|NA|TRBV2|TRBJ1-1
CASSEALPRQGMNTEAFF
TGTGCCAGCAGTGAAGCGCTTCCACGGCAGGGGATGAACACTGAAGCTTTCTTT
>NA|NA|TRBV30|TRBJ1-5
CAWSAGPLGPQHF
TGTGCCTGGAGTGCAGGTCCCTTGGGGCCCCAGCATTTT
>many|TRBD1|TRBV9|TRBJ2-7
CASSVGPLGTVSYEQYF
TGTGCCAGCAGCGTTGGCCCCCTCGGGACAGTGAGCTACGAGCAGTACTTC
>NA|TRBD1|TRBV5-1|TRBJ2-7
CASSNGQGAMYEQYF
TGCGCCAGCAGCAACGGACAGGGGGCGATGTACGAGCAGTACTTC
>few|NA|TRBV7-9|TRBJ1-5
CASSPAGISNQPQHF
TGTGCCAGCAGCCCGGCGGGGATTAGCAATCAGCCCCAGCATTTT
>NA|NA|TRBV29-1|TRBJ2-2
CSVGGDHGGELFF
TGCAGCGTTGGCGGGGACCACGGCGGGGAGCTGTTTTTT
>NA|TRBD1|TRBV7-9|TRBJ2-2
CASSPGQGWTGELFF
TGTGCCAGCAGCCCCGGACAGGGGTGGACCGGGGAGCTGTTTTTT
>NA|TRBD1|TRBV6-5|TRBJ2-1
CASGRQGFGDEQFF
TGTGCCAGCGGTCGACAGGGATTTGGAGATGAGCAGTTCTTC
>NA|NA|TRBV2|TRBJ2-2
CASSRSLQGSGELFF
TGTGCCAGCAGTCGTAGCTTACAGGGTAGCGGGGAGCTGTTTTTT
>few|NA|TRBV5-4|TRBJ2-2
CASSFYGSLVGELFF
TGTGCCAGCAGCTTCTACGGGAGCTTGGTCGGGGAGCTGTTTTTT
>NA|NA|TRBV7-7|TRBJ2-7
CASSLDSGPSYEQYF
TGTGCTAGCAGCTTAGACAGTGGGCCCTCCTACGAGCAGTACTTC
>NA|TRBD1|TRBV18|TRBJ2-5
CASSPARGQETQYF
TGTGCCAGCTCACCAGCCAGGGGGCAAGAGACCCAGTACTTC
>NA|NA|TRBV6-5|TRBJ1-5
CASSYSGGRGPQHF
TGTGCCAGCAGTTACTCGGGGGGGCGAGGGCCCCAGCATTTT
>NA|TRBD1|TRBV5-8|TRBJ1-5
CASSEGQSSNQPQHF
TGTGCCAGCAGCGAGGGACAGTCTAGCAATCAGCCCCAGCATTTT
>NA|TRBD2|TRBV5-4|TRBJ2-1
CASSLVGRRLAAYNEQFF
TGTGCCAGCAGCTTGGTCGGGAGAAGACTAGCGGCTTACAATGAGCAGTTCTTC
>NA|NA|TRBV13|TRBJ2-7
CASSPGSWSYEQYF
TGTGCCAGCAGCCCGGGAAGTTGGAGCTACGAGCAGTACTTC
>NA|NA|TRBV10-2|TRBJ2-5
CASSPVQGETQYF
TGCGCCAGCAGCCCTGTCCAGGGAGAGACCCAGTACTTC
>NA|TRBD1|TRBV7-9|TRBJ1-1
CASSWMTGGETEAFF
TGTGCCAGCAGCTGGATGACAGGGGGCGAAACTGAAGCTTTCTTT
>NA|NA|TRBV5-1|TRBJ1-4
CASSYYPGEGNEKLFF
TGCGCCAGCAGCTATTACCCTGGGGAGGGGAATGAAAAACTGTTTTTT
>once|TRBD1|TRBV18|TRBJ1-4
CASSLRQGGVEKLFF
TGTGCCAGCTCACTCCGACAGGGCGGTGTTGAAAAACTGTTTTTT
>NA|TRBD2|TRBV19|TRBJ2-7
CASSSGLAGDEQYF
TGTGCCAGTAGTTCGGGGCTAGCGGGAGACGAGCAGTACTTC
>NA|NA|TRBV7-8|TRBJ2-2
CAEARGNTGELFF
TGTGCCGAGGCAAGAGGGAACACCGGGGAGCTGTTTTTT
>NA|NA|TRBV9|TRBJ2-7
CASSVASSSYEQYF
TGTGCCAGCAGCGTAGCGAGTAGCAGCTACGAGCAGTACTTC
>NA|NA|TRBV4-2|TRBJ2-3
CASSPMVVERGQYF
TGTGCCAGCAGCCCGATGGTGGTGGAGCGTGGGCAGTATTTT
>NA|TRBD1|TRBV27|TRBJ1-1
CASSLFSGTGGTEAFF
TGTGCCAGCAGTTTATTTTCCGGGACAGGGGGCACTGAAGCTTTCTTT
>NA|NA|TRBV5-6|TRBJ2-1
CASSLNGYNEQFF
TGTGCCAGCAGCTTAAACGGGTACAATGAGCAGTTCTTC
>NA|NA|TRBV6-5|TRBJ2-7
CASSSVQDRDEQYF
TGTGCCAGCAGTTCTGTACAGGATAGGGACGAGCAGTACTTC
>NA|NA|TRBV6-6|TRBJ1-1
CASRGGVWNTEAFF
TGTGCCAGCAGAGGAGGGGTTTGGAACACTGAAGCTTTCTTT
>NA|NA|TRBV11-1|TRBJ2-7
CASSSFQGKSYEQYF
TGTGCCAGCAGCTCCTTCCAGGGGAAATCCTACGAGCAGTACTTC
>NA|TRBD2|TRBV6-5|TRBJ2-7
CASSQRGTYEQYF
TGTGCCAGCAGCCAGCGGGGTACCTACGAGCAGTACTTC
>NA|TRBD2|TRBV6-4|TRBJ2-1
CASSGLAGGNNEQFF
TGTGCCAGCAGTGGACTAGCGGGGGGAAACAATGAGCAGTTCTTC
>NA|NA|TRBV11-2|TRBJ1-1
CASSFRNTEAFF
TGTGCCAGCAGTTTCAGGAACACTGAAGCTTTCTTT
>NA|NA|TRBV7-9|TRBJ2-2
CASSPGPGELFF
TGTGCCAGCAGCCCCGGTCCCGGGGAGCTGTTTTTT
>NA|TRBD2|TRBV9|TRBJ2-1
CASSVDGSGGSYNEQFF
TGTGCCAGCAGCGTAGACGGCAGCGGGGGGTCGTACAATGAGCAGTTCTTC
>NA|NA|TRBV29-1|TRBJ1-1
CSGLGGSRSEAFF
TGCAGCGGGCTGGGCGGGTCGAGGTCTGAAGCTTTCTTT
>NA|TRBD1|TRBV14|TRBJ2-1
CASSQRQGIRDEQFF
TGTGCCAGCAGCCAAAGACAGGGGATTCGGGATGAGCAGTTCTTC
>NA|NA|TRBV7-9|TRBJ1-1
CASSLGSHSTNTEAFF
TGTGCCAGCAGCTTAGGGTCCCACAGCACGAACACTGAAGCTTTCTTT
>NA|NA|TRBV19|TRBJ2-2
CASRRPTGELFF
TGTGCCAGTAGGCGCCCGACCGGGGAGCTGTTTTTT
>many|TRBD1|TRBV5-6|TRBJ1-1
CASSVNRGRMNTEAFF
TGTGCCAGCAGCGTGAACAGGGGGCGCATGAACACTGAAGCTTTCTTT
>few|TRBD2|TRBV5-1|TRBJ2-1
CASSTNRLAGNNEQFF
TGCGCCAGCAGCACGAATCGACTAGCGGGCAACAATGAGCAGTTCTTC
>NA|NA|TRBV14|TRBJ2-7
CASSQASGKAYEQYF
TGTGCCAGCAGCCAAGCATCAGGGAAGGCCTACGAGCAGTACTTC
>NA|TRBD2|TRBV13|TRBJ2-7
CASSLGLAGGYDQYF
TGTGCCAGCAGCTTGGGACTAGCGGGAGGGTACGACCAGTACTTC
>NA|TRBD1|TRBV28|TRBJ1-4
CATTPRTGGLLSNEKLFF
TGTGCCACCACCCCCAGGACAGGGGGCTTGCTGTCTAATGAAAAACTGTTTTTT
>NA|NA|TRBV18|TRBJ1-4
CASSPQGGEKLFF
TGTGCCAGCTCACCACAAGGGGGTGAAAAACTGTTTTTT
>NA|NA|TRBV18|TRBJ2-7
CASSPGAGPNEQYF
TGTGCCAGCTCACCGGGGGCAGGGCCAAACGAGCAGTACTTC
>NA|TRBD1|TRBV28|TRBJ2-1
CASSSPTGRYNEQFF
TGTGCCAGCAGTTCACCGACAGGGCGCTACAATGAGCAGTTCTTC